This T cell receptor (beta chain) was sequenced in a study of blood T cell repertoires in COVID-19. Study background: Samples came from the United States, Italy and Spain, spanning acute and convalescent COVID-19.

Per the original data handling: Amplification of reference gene primers was used by the study to estimate nucleated cell counts. Measured with immunoSEQ multiplex PCR; TCRdb has only the in-frame clones, and not every one. Clone size and the V and J calls come from that table; the DNA yielded D and trimming. The repertoire holds about 80,000 clones, with 65% to 90% as singletons. Germline loops: CDR1 DFQATT, CDR2 SNEGSKA (reference sequence). V was shortened by 8 bases and J by 0 bases, with 7 bases between the two germline ends. There are 11 residues in the CDR3. This clone occurred a few times. The TCR sequence derives from a man aged 45-60 years with COVID-19, enrolled during active disease. The chain couples TRBV20-1 to TRBJ2-5, with unresolved D. The sample taken for sequencing was peripheral blood. CDR3 sequence reads: CSTEYQETQYF. As DNA, the CDR3 is TGCAGTACCGAGTACCAAGAGACCCAGTACTTC.